Below are 3 T cell receptor beta chains sequenced from a single sample in a study of human T cells and chemical hapten exposure. Time point specified: patch test 3, about 24 weeks after DPC sensitization. Treatment defined: therapeutic diphenylcyclopropenone sensitization with weekly scalp DPC. Using its own MiXCR run on the RACE reads, TCRdb lists one record per CDR3 protein. The sample shows roughly 100,000 distinct CDR3 sequences, less than 35% of them seen only once. This specimen was whole blood, taken in connection with sensitization to the hapten diphenylcyclopropenone (DPC). These receptors originate from a middle-aged man with alopecia areata. Some clones in this sample may be carry-over from other donors' samples.

The CDR3 region has the DNA TGCAGTGCTCACTCAAGGCGGGACAGAGTATACGAGCAGTACTTC. Translating gives CSAHSRRDRVYEQYF. The chain combines TRBV20-1 with TRBJ2-7; TRBD1 is a possible D gene (7 bases). This CDR3 has 15 amino acids. Germline CDR1 and CDR2: DFQATT and SNEGSKA (reference sequence). The V gene lost 5 bases and the J gene lost 4 bases, with 21 bases spanning the gap.

This clonotype was seen more than once but under ten times. The chain joins TRBV11-2 to TRBJ2-7; 8 positions agree with TRBD2. Germline CDR1 is SGHAT and CDR2 is FQNNGV. V lost 5 bases to trimming and J lost 2 bases; unmatched junction nucleotides: 8. CDR3 size: 15 residues. The CDR3 spells CASSTRLARTYEQYV. In DNA, the CDR3 is TGTGCCAGCAGCACGCGACTAGCGAGAACCTACGAGCAGTACGTC.

CDR3 coding DNA: TGTGCCACCAGTGACCCTACTAGTTCCTACGAGCAGTACTTC. It yields the protein CATSDPTSSYEQYF. The rearrangement links TRBV24-1 to TRBJ2-7; possible D gene TRBD2, 5 bases. Between the trimmed V and J ends, which lost 4 bases and 1 base, there was a span of 10 bases. The CDR3 loop spans 14 amino acids. CDR1 is KGHDR and CDR2 is SFDVKD in the germline V gene.